The clone carrying this T cell receptor beta chain was counted a few times. What it binds is not known. This sample was included in a study of T cell repertoires in cytomegalovirus infection. The wider study: From public TCR beta signatures came an indication of both CMV infection and matching HLA type.

V lost 7 bases and J 6 bases, leaving 19 bases between the germline ends. The CDR3 sequence is 14 residues long. Germline CDR1 is SQVTM and CDR2 is ANQGSEA. Study-wide results and limits: It was HLA-C-restricted CMV-specific TCR beta clonotypes that dominated the response ex vivo.

TCRdb used MiXCR to reprocess the reads, holding one entry per CDR3 protein. The table records about 280,000 distinct CDR3 sequences, under 25% of them present only once. The clonotype was recovered from a human donor in good health (CMV status not recorded). Some clones in this sample may be carry-over from other donors' samples. This chain links TRBV29-1 with TRBJ2-1; D unresolved. Sequenced here: cultured PBMCs, sampled from culture after CMV antigen stimulation. As DNA, the CDR3 is TGCAGCGCCTACTACCGACTGCCGGGCAATGAGCAGTTCTTC. It translates to CSAYYRLPGNEQFF.